This T cell receptor beta chain comes out of a study of cytomegalovirus exposure and HLA in healthy donors. With 60 Vbeta and 13 Jbeta primers, the PCR was carried out. Measured with immunoSEQ multiplex PCR; TCRdb has only the in-frame clones, and not every one. The data show 150,000 to 200,000 clones, 81% seen once. This clone has just a few counts. As yet, its antigen is unknown. Regarding the study as a whole: Differences between HLA loci emerged in a later analysis of TCR association rates, with DRB1 most and HLA-C fewest.

The TCR sequence derives from a man in his fifties in good health and CMV-seronegative. The sequenced material came from PBMCs.

CDR3 sequence reads: CASSLGVEASYEQYF. CDR3 coding DNA: TGTGCCAGCAGCCTCGGAGTCGAGGCATCCTACGAGCAGTACTTC. This chain joins TRBV9 and TRBJ2-7, with unresolved D. This CDR3 is built from 15 residues. Germline CDR1 and CDR2: SGDLS and YYNGEE. V lost 4 bases and J lost 1, with 15 bases in between.